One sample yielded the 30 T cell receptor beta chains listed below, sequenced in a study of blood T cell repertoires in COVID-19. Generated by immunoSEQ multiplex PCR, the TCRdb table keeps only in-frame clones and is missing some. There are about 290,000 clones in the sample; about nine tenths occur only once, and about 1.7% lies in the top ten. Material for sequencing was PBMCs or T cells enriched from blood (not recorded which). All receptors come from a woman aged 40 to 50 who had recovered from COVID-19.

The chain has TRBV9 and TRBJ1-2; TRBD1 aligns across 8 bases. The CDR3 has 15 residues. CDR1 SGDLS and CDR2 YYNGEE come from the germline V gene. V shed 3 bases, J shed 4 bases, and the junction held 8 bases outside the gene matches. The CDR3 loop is CASSGSDRGPYGYTF. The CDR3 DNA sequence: TGTGCCAGCAGCGGCTCCGACAGGGGACCCTATGGCTACACCTTC.

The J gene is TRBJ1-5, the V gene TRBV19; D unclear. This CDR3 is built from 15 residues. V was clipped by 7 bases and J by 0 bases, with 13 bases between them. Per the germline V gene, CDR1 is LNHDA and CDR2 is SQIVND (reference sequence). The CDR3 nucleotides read TGTGCCAGTAACCTCCGGGTGAATAGCAATCAGCCCCAGCATTTT. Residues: CASNLRVNSNQPQHF.

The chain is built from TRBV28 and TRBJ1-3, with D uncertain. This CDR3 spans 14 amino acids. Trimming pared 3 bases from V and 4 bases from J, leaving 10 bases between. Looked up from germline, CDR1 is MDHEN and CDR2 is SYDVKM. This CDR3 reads CASSLVRAGNTIYF. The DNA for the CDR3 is TGTGCCAGCAGTTTGGTGAGGGCCGGAAACACCATATATTTT.

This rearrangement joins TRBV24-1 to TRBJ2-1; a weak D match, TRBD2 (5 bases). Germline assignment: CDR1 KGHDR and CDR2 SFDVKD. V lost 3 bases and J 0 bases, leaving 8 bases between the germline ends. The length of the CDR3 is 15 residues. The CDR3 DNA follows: TGTGCCACCAGTGATGGACTGAGCTCCTACAATGAGCAGTTCTTC. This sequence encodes CATSDGLSSYNEQFF.

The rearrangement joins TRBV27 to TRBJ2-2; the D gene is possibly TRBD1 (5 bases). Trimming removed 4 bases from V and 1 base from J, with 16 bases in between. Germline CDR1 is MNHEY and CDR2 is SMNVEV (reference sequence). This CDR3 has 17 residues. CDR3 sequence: CASSSERRQLNTGELFF. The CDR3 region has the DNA TGTGCCAGCAGTTCCGAGCGTAGACAGTTGAACACCGGGGAGCTGTTTTTT.

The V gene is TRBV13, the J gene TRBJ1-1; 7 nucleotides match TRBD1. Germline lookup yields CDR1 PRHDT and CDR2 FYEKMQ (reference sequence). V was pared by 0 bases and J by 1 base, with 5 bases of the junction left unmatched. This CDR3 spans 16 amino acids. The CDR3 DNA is TGTGCCAGCAGCTTAGGCGCCTGGACAGGGAACACTGAAGCTTTCTTT. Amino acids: CASSLGAWTGNTEAFF.

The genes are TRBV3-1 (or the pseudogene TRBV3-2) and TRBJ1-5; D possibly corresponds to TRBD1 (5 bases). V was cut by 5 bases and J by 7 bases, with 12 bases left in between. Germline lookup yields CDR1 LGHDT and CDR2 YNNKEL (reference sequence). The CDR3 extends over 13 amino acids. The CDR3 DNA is TGTGCCAGCAGCTCATTAGGGGTACAGCCCCAGCATTTT. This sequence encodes CASSSLGVQPQHF.

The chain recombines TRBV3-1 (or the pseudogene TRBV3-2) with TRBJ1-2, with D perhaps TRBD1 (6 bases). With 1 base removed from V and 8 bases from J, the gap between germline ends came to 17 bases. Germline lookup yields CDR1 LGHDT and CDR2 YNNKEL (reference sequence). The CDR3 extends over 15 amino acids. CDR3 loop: CASSQVQGSRGGYTF. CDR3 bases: TGTGCCAGCAGCCAAGTCCAGGGGAGTCGCGGAGGCTACACCTTC.

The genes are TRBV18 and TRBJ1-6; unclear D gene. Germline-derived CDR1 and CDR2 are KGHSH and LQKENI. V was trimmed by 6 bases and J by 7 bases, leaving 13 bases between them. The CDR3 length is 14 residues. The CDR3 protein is CASSPQAQNSPLHF. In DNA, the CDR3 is TGTGCCAGCTCCCCTCAAGCACAGAATTCACCCCTCCACTTT.

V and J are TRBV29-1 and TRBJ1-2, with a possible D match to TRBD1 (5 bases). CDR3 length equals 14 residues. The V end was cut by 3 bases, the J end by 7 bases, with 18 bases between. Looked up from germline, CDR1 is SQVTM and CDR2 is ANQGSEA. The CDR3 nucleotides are TGCAGCGTTGATCTTCCTGGAGCGGGGGGTGGCTACACCTTC. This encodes CSVDLPGAGGGYTF.

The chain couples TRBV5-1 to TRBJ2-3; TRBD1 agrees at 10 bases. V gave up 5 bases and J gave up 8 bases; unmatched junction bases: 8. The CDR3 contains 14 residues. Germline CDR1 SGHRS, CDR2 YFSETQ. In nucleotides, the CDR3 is TGCGCCAGCAGTTCTGGACAGGGGGAAGTTACGCAGTATTTT. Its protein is CASSSGQGEVTQYF.

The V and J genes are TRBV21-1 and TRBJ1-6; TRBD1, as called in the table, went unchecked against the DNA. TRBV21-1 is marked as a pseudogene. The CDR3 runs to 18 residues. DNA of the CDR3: TGTGCCAGCAGCCCAGAAGACAGGAGGAGCTCCTATAATTCACCCCTCCACTTT. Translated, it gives CASSPEDRRSSYNSPLHF.

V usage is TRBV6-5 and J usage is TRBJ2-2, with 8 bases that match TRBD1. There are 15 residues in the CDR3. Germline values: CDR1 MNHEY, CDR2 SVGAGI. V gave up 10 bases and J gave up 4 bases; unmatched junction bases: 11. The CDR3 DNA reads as TGTGCCACCAAGGGGGACAGGAAGAGCACCGGGGAGCTGTTTTTT. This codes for CATKGDRKSTGELFF.

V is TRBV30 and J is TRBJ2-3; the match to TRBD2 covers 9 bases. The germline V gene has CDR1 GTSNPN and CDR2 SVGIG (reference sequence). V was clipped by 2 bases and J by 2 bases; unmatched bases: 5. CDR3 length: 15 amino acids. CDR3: CAWSKVAGATDTQYF. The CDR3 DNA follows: TGTGCCTGGAGTAAGGTAGCGGGAGCCACAGATACGCAGTATTTT.

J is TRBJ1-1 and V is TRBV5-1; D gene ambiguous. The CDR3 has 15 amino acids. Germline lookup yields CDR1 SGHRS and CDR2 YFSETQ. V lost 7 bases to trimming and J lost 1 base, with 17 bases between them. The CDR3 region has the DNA TGCGCCAGCCAAGACCGCGGTAAATCGAACACTGAAGCTTTCTTT. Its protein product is CASQDRGKSNTEAFF.

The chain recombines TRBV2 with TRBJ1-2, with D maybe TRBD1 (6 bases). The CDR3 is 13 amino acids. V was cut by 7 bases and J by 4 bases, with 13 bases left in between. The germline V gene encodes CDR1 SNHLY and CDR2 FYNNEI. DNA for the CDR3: TGTGCCAGCAAGCCGGGGGGCCGCTATGGCTACACCTTC. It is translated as CASKPGGRYGYTF.

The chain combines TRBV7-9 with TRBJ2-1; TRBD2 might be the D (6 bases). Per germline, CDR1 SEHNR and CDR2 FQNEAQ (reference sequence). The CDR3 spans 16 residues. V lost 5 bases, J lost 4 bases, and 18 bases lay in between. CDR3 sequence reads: CASSPPPSDVYNEQFF. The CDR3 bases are TGTGCCAGCAGCCCGCCCCCTAGCGACGTTTACAATGAGCAGTTCTTC.

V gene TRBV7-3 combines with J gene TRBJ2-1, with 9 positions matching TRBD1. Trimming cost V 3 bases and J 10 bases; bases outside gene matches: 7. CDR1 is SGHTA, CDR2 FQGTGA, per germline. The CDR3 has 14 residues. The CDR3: CASSLGQGSSEQFF. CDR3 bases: TGTGCCAGCAGCTTGGGACAGGGTAGCAGCGAGCAGTTCTTC.

As DNA, the CDR3 is TGTGCCAGTAGTATTGCAGGGATTTTTGGTGAAGCTTTCTTT. Its translation is CASSIAGIFGEAFF. J is TRBJ1-1 and V is TRBV19, with a tentative D call TRBD1 (5 bases). CDR3 length equals 14 residues. Trimming took 3 bases from V and 7 from J, leaving 15 bases between them. Germline CDR1 is LNHDA and CDR2 is SQIVND (reference sequence).

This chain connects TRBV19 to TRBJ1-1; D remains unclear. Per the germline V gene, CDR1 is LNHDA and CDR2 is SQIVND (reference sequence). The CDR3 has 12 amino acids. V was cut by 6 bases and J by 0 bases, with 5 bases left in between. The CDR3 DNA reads TGTGCCAGTAGAACAGTGAACACTGAAGCTTTCTTT. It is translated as CASRTVNTEAFF.

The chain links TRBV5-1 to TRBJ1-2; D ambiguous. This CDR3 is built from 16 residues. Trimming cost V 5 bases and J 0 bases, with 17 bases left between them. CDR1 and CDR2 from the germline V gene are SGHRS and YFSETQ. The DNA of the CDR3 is TGCGCCAGCAGACCCATAGAGGTCCCGACTAACTATGGCTACACCTTC. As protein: CASRPIEVPTNYGYTF.

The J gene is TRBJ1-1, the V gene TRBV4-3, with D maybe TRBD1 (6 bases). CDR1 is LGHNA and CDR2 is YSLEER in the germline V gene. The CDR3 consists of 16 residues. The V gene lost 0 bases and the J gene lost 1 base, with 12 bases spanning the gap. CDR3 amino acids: CASSQDGGRPNTEAFF. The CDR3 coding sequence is TGCGCCAGCAGCCAAGATGGGGGCAGACCGAACACTGAAGCTTTCTTT.

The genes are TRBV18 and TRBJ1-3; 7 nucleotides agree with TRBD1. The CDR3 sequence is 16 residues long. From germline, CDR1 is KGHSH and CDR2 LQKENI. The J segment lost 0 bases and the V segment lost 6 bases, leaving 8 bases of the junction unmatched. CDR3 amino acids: CASSPAGQISGNTIYF. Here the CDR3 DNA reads TGTGCCAGCTCCCCTGCGGGACAGATCTCTGGAAACACCATATATTTT.

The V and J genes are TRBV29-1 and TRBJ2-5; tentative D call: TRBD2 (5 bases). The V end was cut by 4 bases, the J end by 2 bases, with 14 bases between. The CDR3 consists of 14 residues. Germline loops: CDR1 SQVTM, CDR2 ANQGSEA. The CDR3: CSVGGRPSQETQYF. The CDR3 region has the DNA TGCAGCGTTGGAGGGCGCCCCTCACAAGAGACCCAGTACTTC.

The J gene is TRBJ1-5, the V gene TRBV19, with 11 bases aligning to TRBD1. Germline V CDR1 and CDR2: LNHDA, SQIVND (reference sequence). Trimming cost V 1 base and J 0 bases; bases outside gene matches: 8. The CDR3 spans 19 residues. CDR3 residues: CASSIVSGQGDNSNQPQHF. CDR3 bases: TGTGCCAGTAGTATAGTCTCGGGACAGGGGGATAATAGCAATCAGCCCCAGCATTTT.

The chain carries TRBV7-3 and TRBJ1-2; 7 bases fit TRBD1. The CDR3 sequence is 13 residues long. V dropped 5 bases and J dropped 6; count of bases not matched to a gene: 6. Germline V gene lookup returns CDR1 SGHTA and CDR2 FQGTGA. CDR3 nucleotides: TGTGCCAGCAGCACCCGACAGGGCGATGGCTACACCTTC. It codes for CASSTRQGDGYTF.

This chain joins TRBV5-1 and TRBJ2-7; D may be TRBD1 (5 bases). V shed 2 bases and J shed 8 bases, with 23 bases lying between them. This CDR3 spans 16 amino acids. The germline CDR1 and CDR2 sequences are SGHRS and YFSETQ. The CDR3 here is CASSFSRQSGILKQYF. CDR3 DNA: TGCGCCAGCAGCTTCTCCCGACAGTCTGGTATACTAAAGCAGTACTTC.

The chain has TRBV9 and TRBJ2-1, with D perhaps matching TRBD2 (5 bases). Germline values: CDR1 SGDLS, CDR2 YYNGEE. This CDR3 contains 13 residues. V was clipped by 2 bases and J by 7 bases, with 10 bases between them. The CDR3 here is CASSVDTSNEQFF. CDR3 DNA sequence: TGTGCCAGCAGCGTCGACACTAGTAATGAGCAGTTCTTC.

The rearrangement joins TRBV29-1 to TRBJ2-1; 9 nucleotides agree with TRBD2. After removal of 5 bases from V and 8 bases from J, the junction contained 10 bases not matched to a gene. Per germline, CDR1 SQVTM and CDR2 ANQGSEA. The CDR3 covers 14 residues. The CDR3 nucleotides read TGCAGCGTTTTAGGGCGGGAGGGCCACGATGAGCAGTTCTTC. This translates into CSVLGREGHDEQFF.

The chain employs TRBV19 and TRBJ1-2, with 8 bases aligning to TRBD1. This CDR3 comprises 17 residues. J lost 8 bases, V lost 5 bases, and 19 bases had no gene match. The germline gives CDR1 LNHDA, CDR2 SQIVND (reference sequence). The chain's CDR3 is CASSRLTSGTGGIGYTF. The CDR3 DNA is TGTGCCAGTAGTCGCTTGACCTCCGGGACAGGTGGGATAGGCTACACCTTC.